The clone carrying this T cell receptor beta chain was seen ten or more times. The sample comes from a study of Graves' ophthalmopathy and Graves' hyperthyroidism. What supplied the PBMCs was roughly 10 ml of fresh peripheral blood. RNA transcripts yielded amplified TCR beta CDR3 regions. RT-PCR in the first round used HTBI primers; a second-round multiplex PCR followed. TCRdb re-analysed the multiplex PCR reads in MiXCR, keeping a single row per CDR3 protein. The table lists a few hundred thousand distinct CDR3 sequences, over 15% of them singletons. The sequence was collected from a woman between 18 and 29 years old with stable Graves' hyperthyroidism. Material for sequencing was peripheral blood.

CDR3 amino acids: CASRPDRDITEAFF. CDR3 coding DNA: TGTGCCAGCAGACCCGACAGGGATATCACTGAAGCTTTCTTT. J is TRBJ1-1 and V is TRBV7-9, with 7 bases fitting TRBD1. The V gene end was trimmed by 6 bases and the J gene end by 4 bases; junction bases not matched to a gene: 8. The germline V gene encodes CDR1 SEHNR and CDR2 FQNEAQ (reference sequence). The CDR3 runs to 14 residues.